This T cell receptor beta chain comes out of a study of OX40 agonist ivuxolimab in advanced cancers. Study details: Hepatocellular carcinoma, melanoma, renal cell or head and neck cancer affected the dose-escalation patients. General study points: CD4+ and CD8+ T cells in blood underwent clonal expansion by week 6 at 0.1 to 3.0 mg/kg.

Generated by immunoSEQ multiplex PCR, the TCRdb table keeps only in-frame clones and is missing some. The sample includes 50,000 to 65,000 clones, roughly nine tenths of them seen just once. In the case of this clone: Its antigen is not known.

This CDR3 contains 14 residues. Trimming stripped 3 bases from V and 3 bases from J, with 12 bases between. Germline values: CDR1 ENHRY, CDR2 SYGVKD. This TCR derives from an adult with an advanced solid tumor such as melanoma, head and neck, liver or kidney cancer. The rearrangement links TRBV10-3 to TRBJ2-7; D possibly corresponds to TRBD1 (7 bases). This sample comprised CD4+ or CD8+ T cells sorted from blood, obtained in a trial of the OX40 agonist ivuxolimab. The CDR3 sequence: CAISDYRGGYEQYF. The CDR3 DNA is TGTGCCATCAGTGACTACAGGGGAGGCTACGAGCAGTACTTC.